This note documents a single TCR beta chain sequence. The target antigen is unknown. In every case, the donor was a healthy Caucasian. The entry originates in a study of identical twins. Study results and limitations: Partly confounded zero-insertion analyses could result from invariant MAIT and iNKT cells. Beta clonotypes that were abundant in cord blood contained fewer insertions, a pattern absent from memory repertoires.

Carrying unique molecular identifiers, the cDNA also gained a universal primer site through template switching. A single record per CDR3 protein comes from TCRdb applying MiXCR to the 5' RACE reads. The sample gives 1.5 million or so distinct CDR3 sequences, about 32% of which show up once; about 0.27% is in the top ten. The junction had 12 bases not matched to a gene; V was cut back by 3 bases and J by 0 bases. CDR3 length equals 19 residues. V gene TRBV12-3 or TRBV12-4 combines with J gene TRBJ2-1, with 9 nucleotides matching TRBD2. Sequencing used cord blood. This clonotype was sampled from a newborn girl in good health. DNA of the CDR3: TGTGCCAGCAGTTTTTGGATCCTAGCGGGGATTTTCTCCTACAATGAGCAGTTCTTC. Protein: CASSFWILAGIFSYNEQFF.